One T cell receptor (beta chain) is described in this entry. Its antigen is unknown. The sample holds no much larger clone one base away, and base qualities are not on file. This entry comes from a study of early T cells in non-severe SARS-CoV-2 infection (dated by TCRdb to the early 2020s). Background on the whole study: Because TCR sequencing was done on bulk RNA from unsorted whole blood, the alpha and beta chains could not be paired. What the work shows at the level of the full study, not this receptor alone: VDJdb matching was skewed toward anti-spike CD8 responses and likely underestimated virus-specific expansions by missing private and CD4 specificities.

Germline trimming: 6 bases from V, 8 bases from J; junction bases outside gene matches: 19. Including cysteine and phenylalanine, the CDR3 has 17 amino acids. Left in the record is the CDR3 DNA by itself, 51 bases read in frame from the first base. Per the germline V gene, MNHEY is the CDR1 and SVGEGT is the CDR2. Set within a cohort of healthcare workers in London, UK, this nested case-control study involved weekly PCR testing of nasopharyngeal swabs along with blood sampling. Healthcare workers were enrolled in the week of the UK lockdown, from 23 to 31 March 2020, and were followed every week for up to roughly 16 weeks. The library came from 5' RACE. The instrument given in TCRdb is NextSeq 500. To correct for sequencing error and PCR bias, the TCR library protocol tagged individual cDNA molecules with unique molecular identifiers. Both TCR alpha and beta chains were sequenced, and tight co-correlation was observed between alpha and beta sequence abundances in each sample. On the study's bioinformatics: Decombinator V4 was used to annotate TCR sequences for V gene, J gene and CDR3. Expanded TCRs were defined as changing significantly between any two time points under a Poisson model with p below 0.0001. Abundances of TCRs were expressed as counts per million after normalisation to the total number of TCRs sequenced in each sample. TRAV1-2 paired with TRAJ12, TRAJ20 or TRAJ33 defined MAIT TCRs, while TRAV10 paired with TRAJ18 defined iNKT TCRs. A search of VDJdb, accessed on 1 November 2021, was run for TCRs annotated to CMV, EBV and SARS-CoV-2, with TCRs annotated for multiple antigens excluded. The public reads were run again by TCRdb, first through fastp at Q25 and then through MiXCR, and only productive beta chains were kept. For every CDR3 protein sequence, its rows merge into one entry that carries the most common genes and DNA. The authors' filters were not applied to this entry. Here the sample has approximately 66,000 distinct CDR3 sequences; about 13% occur a single time. The ten most abundant clones make up 5% to 5.5% of the sample.

This clonotype was obtained from an adult who was a healthcare worker with PCR-confirmed SARS-CoV-2 infection or an uninfected control (not recorded which). Sequenced material: whole blood. The rearranged chain carries TRBV6-2 or TRBV6-3 and TRBJ2-3; 8 central nucleotides agree with TRBD1. The CDR3 is CASSLGDRLGPGGTQYF. At the DNA level, the sequence is TGTGCCAGCAGCCTAGGGGACAGGCTTGGACCTGGCGGTACGCAGTATTTT.